Below, one T cell receptor beta chain is given with its context. The antigen remains unidentified. This CDR3 is built from 14 residues. The data are from a study of T-cell memory formation after mild COVID-19. Background on the study: TCR clusters showed largely donor specificity.

Findings and limits, study-wide: Specificity for SARS-CoV-2 was not confirmed among the second-wave clones peaking on day 37. Clones which contracted sat mainly in CM and EM if CD4+, and in EMRA if CD8+. A balance of CD4 and CD8 characterized clones contracting day 15 to 85, whereas later expanders leaned CD4+.

One entry per CDR3 protein, called by TCRdb with MiXCR from the 5' RACE reads. The sample lists roughly 610,000 distinct CDR3 sequences, roughly a sixth occurring once. The receptor was derived from an adult woman who had mild COVID-19 (a few samples of this study predate the infection). Cell type and time point are not known. J is TRBJ2-2 and V is TRBV21-1; whether TRBD1, the table's D call, matches the DNA was not checked. TRBV21-1 is marked as a pseudogene. The sample consisted of PBMCs or a T cell subset sorted from them (not recorded which). The CDR3 here is CASSTTWGLGELFF. The CDR3 DNA reads as TGTGCCAGCAGCACGACTTGGGGCTTGGGGGAGCTGTTTTTT.